The entry below describes one TCR beta chain. Its matching antigen is unknown. Using genomic DNA as the template, TCR beta VDJ and CDR3 profiling was carried out. Via MiXCR, TCRdb re-called the reads, giving one row per CDR3 protein. Of hundreds of thousands of distinct CDR3 sequences in the sample, approximately 32% were seen once. These data are taken from a study of CD8+CD57+ T cells in acquired aplastic anemia. CDR1 is DFQATT and CDR2 is SNEGSKA in the germline V gene (reference sequence). Trimming cost V 3 bases and J 7 bases, with 10 bases left between them. The CDR3 totals 11 residues. All patients picked for sequencing had shown, by flow cytometry, an expansion of CD8+CD57+ cells. Patient blood was sampled before any therapy had been received. Findings and limits, study-wide: Patients showed no significant difference from controls in CD8+ Simpson's diversity.

The sequence was obtained from a human donor with aplastic anemia. Input material: sorted CD4+, CD8+, or CD8+CD57+ T cells (not recorded which) from PBMCs. The chain carries TRBV20-1 and TRBJ2-7; D call uncertain. The CDR3 reads CSARGSVEQYF. The DNA of the CDR3 is TGCAGTGCTAGGGGCAGTGTTGAGCAGTACTTC.